Below are 14 T cell receptor delta chains sequenced from a single sample in a study of Vδ1+ human thymocytes listed by TCRdb under 2018. What the research found in general, with its limitations: The thymic TRG and TRD repertoires appeared highly polyclonal, with Gaussian CDR3 length distributions, in contrast to the oligoclonal repertoires of peripheral blood.

Their specific antigens are unknown. TCRdb lists the instrument as Illumina MiSeq. RNA was isolated using the RNeasy mini kit, and reverse transcription was performed with Superscript III. CDR3 amplicons were generated by multiplex PCR with pooled V-gene forward primers and a constant-region reverse primer carrying Illumina adaptor overhangs. TCRdb reprocessed the public reads with the caller CATT; rows with the same DNA were merged afterwards. This sample has about 25,000 delta-chain clones in its table, and 7.4% of those were observed once. The ten largest clones take up roughly 0.99% of the sample. The source material was Vdelta1+ gamma-delta thymocytes from the thymus. Read against the paper, the sample's cell subset or site label means: FACS-sorted CD3+ TCRalphabeta- TCRVdelta1+ TCRVdelta2- thymocytes. All receptors derive from a girl under three years old who had congenital heart surgery.

The chain has TRDV1 and TRDJ1; D is tentatively TRDD2 or TRDD3 (5 bases each). This CDR3 comprises 18 residues. The V and J ends lost 2 bases and 2 bases respectively, with 21 bases between them. The germline CDR1 and CDR2 sequences are TSWWSYY and QGS. The CDR3 region is CALGEERFLGPGTDKLIF. CDR3 in DNA: TGTGCTCTTGGGGAAGAGAGGTTCCTGGGTCCCGGAACCGATAAACTCATCTTT.

The genes are TRDV1 and TRDJ1; 10 bases are a match to TRDD3. From germline, CDR1 is TSWWSYY and CDR2 QGS. CDR3 size: 16 residues. The V segment lost 4 bases and the J segment 2 bases; nucleotides outside the gene matches: 7. The DNA for the CDR3 is TGTGCTCTTGGGGTTATCCTACTGGGGGATACCGATAAACTCATCTTT. This codes for CALGVILLGDTDKLIF.

This clone was found a few times. The rearrangement joins TRDV1 to TRDJ1; TRDD3 matches at 9 bases. The germline gives CDR1 TSWWSYY, CDR2 QGS. This CDR3 is 18 amino acids long. J lost 3 bases, V lost 3 bases, and 14 bases had no gene match. In nucleotides, the CDR3 is TGTGCTCTTGGGGAGCCCCTCGGGCCGGGGGATACTCCCGATAAACTCATCTTT. Its protein is CALGEPLGPGDTPDKLIF.

The gene calls are TRDV1 and TRDJ1; possibly TRDD3 for D (5 bases). Deletions cut 0 bases from V and 9 bases from J, with 17 bases between. The CDR3 is 15 amino acids. The germline gives CDR1 TSWWSYY, CDR2 QGS. In DNA form, the CDR3 reads TGTGCTCTTGGGGAACTTCGGCTAAGTACTGGCGAACTCATCTTT. Translating it yields CALGELRLSTGELIF.

The V gene is TRDV1, the J gene TRDJ1; 8 nucleotides line up with TRDD3. With 4 bases clipped from V and 2 bases from J, the junction kept 24 bases outside the gene matches. The CDR3 loop spans 21 amino acids. CDR1 is TSWWSYY and CDR2 is QGS in the germline V gene. CDR3 in DNA: TGTGCTCTTGGGGCGCTACCCCAATTGGGGATACACCGTAACCTAACCGATAAACTCATCTTT. This translates into CALGALPQLGIHRNLTDKLIF.

A few counts support this clone. The chain links TRDV1 to TRDJ1; 11 bases match TRDD3. V was pared by 2 bases and J by 3 bases, with 32 bases of the junction left unmatched. The germline CDR1 and CDR2 sequences are TSWWSYY and QGS. CDR3 length equals 25 residues. The CDR3 DNA is TGTGCTCTTGGGGAATCGTCGCCTAGTTCCTCGGCCCTCCAACTGGGGGATAATCGGGCCGATAAACTCATCTTT. This gives the protein CALGESSPSSSALQLGDNRADKLIF.

This clone was observed a few times. The V call is TRDV1, the J call TRDJ1; possible D gene TRDD3, 5 bases. The V end was cut by 5 bases, the J end by 3 bases, with 13 bases between. Germline CDR1 reads TSWWSYY; CDR2 reads QGS. CDR3 length equals 14 residues. The CDR3 sequence is CALGSGDSPDKLIF. CDR3 DNA sequence: TGTGCTCTTGGGTCAGGGGACTCGCCCGATAAACTCATCTTT.

With regard to this clone: A much larger clone sits a single nucleotide away, making a read error possible. This chain links TRDV2 with TRDJ1; the D is unclear. Looked up from germline, CDR1 is GEAIGNYY and CDR2 is EKD. The length of the CDR3 is 9 residues. Trimming pared 0 bases from V and 12 bases from J, leaving 4 bases between. The CDR3 here is CACDTGVIF. DNA of the CDR3: TGTGCCTGTGACACCGGGGTCATCTTT.

Within the sample, this clone is medium-sized. V gene TRDV2 combines with J gene TRDJ1, with 9 bases lining up with TRDD3. Germline CDR1 and CDR2: GEAIGNYY and EKD. This CDR3 is 19 amino acids long. Losses at the gene ends were 8 bases for V and 0 bases for J; bases not matched to a gene: 21. In DNA form, the CDR3 reads TGTGCCTCCAGGGGGAGCTTCCTCCGAGGGGGATACCACACCGATAAACTCATCTTT. Its protein is CASRGSFLRGGYHTDKLIF.

This clone was observed a few times. V and J are TRDV1 and TRDJ1; TRDD3 matches 12 bases. Germline CDR1 TSWWSYY, CDR2 QGS. V lost 2 bases and J lost 2; bases outside the gene matches: 21. The CDR3 contains 22 residues. CDR3 loop: CALGEFHSTGCTGGYTTDKLIF. The CDR3 nucleotides read TGTGCTCTTGGGGAATTCCATTCTACAGGGTGTACTGGGGGATACACGACCGATAAACTCATCTTT.

The chain couples TRDV1 to TRDJ2; TRDD3 agrees at 11 bases. The CDR3 extends over 20 amino acids. Germline V lookup: CDR1 TSWWSYY, CDR2 QGS. J was trimmed by 0 bases and V by 1 base; bases with no gene match: 10. The CDR3: CALGERDLLGDKALTAQLFF. In DNA form, the CDR3 reads TGTGCTCTTGGGGAACGGGACCTACTGGGGGATAAGGCTTTGACAGCACAACTCTTCTTT.

In this sample, this clone turned up a few times. This sequence joins TRDV1 and TRDJ1; 10 bases are shared with TRDD3. Trimming removed 3 bases from V and 1 base from J; junction bases left unmatched: 23. The CDR3 sequence is 22 residues long. Germline assignment: CDR1 TSWWSYY and CDR2 QGS. The CDR3 sequence: CALGEPTSFYWGMGSTTDKLIF. CDR3 nucleotides: TGTGCTCTTGGGGAGCCAACTTCCTTTTACTGGGGGATGGGCTCCACCACCGATAAACTCATCTTT.

This clone came up a few times. This chain links TRDV1 with TRDJ1; tentatively, D is TRDD2 (6 bases). The CDR3 extends over 19 amino acids. The V end was cut by 0 bases, the J end by 2 bases, with 22 bases between. CDR1 is TSWWSYY and CDR2 is QGS in the germline V gene. CDR3 sequence: CALGELLPSPLLSTDKLIF. CDR3 nucleotide sequence: TGTGCTCTTGGGGAACTACTGCCTTCCCCCCTCCTGAGTACCGATAAACTCATCTTT.

This clone was observed a handful of times. V is TRDV1 and J is TRDJ1, with D possibly matching TRDD3 (6 bases). V gave up 0 bases and J gave up 4 bases, with 15 bases separating them. Germline V gives CDR1 TSWWSYY, CDR2 QGS. This CDR3 comprises 16 residues. In nucleotides, the CDR3 is TGTGCTCTTGGGGAACTACGCCCTGGGGAATACGATAAACTCATCTTT. Its translation: CALGELRPGEYDKLIF.